This T cell receptor beta chain emerged from a study of Ad26.COV2.S vaccination and SARS-CoV-2 variants. Data came from immunoSEQ multiplex PCR; TCRdb stores just in-frame clones and leaves some out. The sample consists of roughly 450,000 clones, roughly 90% of them appearing once. This CDR3 is built from 12 residues. Between the trimmed V and J ends, which lost 10 bases and 4 bases, there was a span of 13 bases. Regarding treatment: roughly 18 received Ad26.COV2.S at low or high dose, single or two shots; 5 received placebo; per-sample allocation not given. The study sampled participants on day 63 after the first vaccine or placebo injection. The sample came from a Boston adult aged 18-55 years. As its vector, the vaccine had Ad26, which expressed Wuhan-strain SARS-CoV-2 spike.

V and J are TRBV12-3 or TRBV12-4 and TRBJ1-2; D call uncertain. The receptor was isolated from a person aged 18-65 years who received the Ad26.COV2.S COVID-19 vaccine or a placebo. The source material was peripheral blood, sampled in a trial of Ad26.COV2.S vaccine versus placebo. The CDR3 bases are TGTGCCACAGTTCGGAGATCCTATGGCTACACCTTC. It specifies CATVRRSYGYTF.